This TCR beta chain was sequenced for a study of post-analysis software for immune sequencing data. Study-wide context: Included courses were relapsing-remitting and secondary progressive multiple sclerosis; progressive-relapsing multiple sclerosis was also included.

The V and J ends lost 3 bases and 2 bases respectively, with 11 bases between them. CDR3 length: 14 residues. From germline, CDR1 is SGHTA and CDR2 FQGTGA. Points from the study as a whole: The five TRBV segments detected at higher frequency in patients than in controls included TRBV5-6, TRBV5-1 and TRBV20-1. Compared against controls, patients with multiple sclerosis displayed significantly lower normalized Chao1 diversity. When the samples were clustered directly with F measure, those that had been prepared in the same batch showed strong co-clustering.

TCR beta cDNA libraries had unique molecular identifiers. The T cell input of about 1 to 10 million gave hundreds of thousands of cDNA molecules. TCRdb reprocessed the PCR reads with MiXCR, giving one entry per CDR3 protein. The sample lists about 810,000 distinct CDR3 sequences; roughly 50% were seen once. As for this clonotype: Its antigen is unknown.

V is TRBV7-3 and J is TRBJ2-7; no clear D. The sequenced material came from blood. The clonotype was recovered from a girl under 18 with multiple sclerosis. CDR3 loop: CASSLSGTTYEQYF. The DNA of the CDR3 is TGTGCCAGCAGCTTGTCAGGAACCACCTACGAGCAGTACTTC.